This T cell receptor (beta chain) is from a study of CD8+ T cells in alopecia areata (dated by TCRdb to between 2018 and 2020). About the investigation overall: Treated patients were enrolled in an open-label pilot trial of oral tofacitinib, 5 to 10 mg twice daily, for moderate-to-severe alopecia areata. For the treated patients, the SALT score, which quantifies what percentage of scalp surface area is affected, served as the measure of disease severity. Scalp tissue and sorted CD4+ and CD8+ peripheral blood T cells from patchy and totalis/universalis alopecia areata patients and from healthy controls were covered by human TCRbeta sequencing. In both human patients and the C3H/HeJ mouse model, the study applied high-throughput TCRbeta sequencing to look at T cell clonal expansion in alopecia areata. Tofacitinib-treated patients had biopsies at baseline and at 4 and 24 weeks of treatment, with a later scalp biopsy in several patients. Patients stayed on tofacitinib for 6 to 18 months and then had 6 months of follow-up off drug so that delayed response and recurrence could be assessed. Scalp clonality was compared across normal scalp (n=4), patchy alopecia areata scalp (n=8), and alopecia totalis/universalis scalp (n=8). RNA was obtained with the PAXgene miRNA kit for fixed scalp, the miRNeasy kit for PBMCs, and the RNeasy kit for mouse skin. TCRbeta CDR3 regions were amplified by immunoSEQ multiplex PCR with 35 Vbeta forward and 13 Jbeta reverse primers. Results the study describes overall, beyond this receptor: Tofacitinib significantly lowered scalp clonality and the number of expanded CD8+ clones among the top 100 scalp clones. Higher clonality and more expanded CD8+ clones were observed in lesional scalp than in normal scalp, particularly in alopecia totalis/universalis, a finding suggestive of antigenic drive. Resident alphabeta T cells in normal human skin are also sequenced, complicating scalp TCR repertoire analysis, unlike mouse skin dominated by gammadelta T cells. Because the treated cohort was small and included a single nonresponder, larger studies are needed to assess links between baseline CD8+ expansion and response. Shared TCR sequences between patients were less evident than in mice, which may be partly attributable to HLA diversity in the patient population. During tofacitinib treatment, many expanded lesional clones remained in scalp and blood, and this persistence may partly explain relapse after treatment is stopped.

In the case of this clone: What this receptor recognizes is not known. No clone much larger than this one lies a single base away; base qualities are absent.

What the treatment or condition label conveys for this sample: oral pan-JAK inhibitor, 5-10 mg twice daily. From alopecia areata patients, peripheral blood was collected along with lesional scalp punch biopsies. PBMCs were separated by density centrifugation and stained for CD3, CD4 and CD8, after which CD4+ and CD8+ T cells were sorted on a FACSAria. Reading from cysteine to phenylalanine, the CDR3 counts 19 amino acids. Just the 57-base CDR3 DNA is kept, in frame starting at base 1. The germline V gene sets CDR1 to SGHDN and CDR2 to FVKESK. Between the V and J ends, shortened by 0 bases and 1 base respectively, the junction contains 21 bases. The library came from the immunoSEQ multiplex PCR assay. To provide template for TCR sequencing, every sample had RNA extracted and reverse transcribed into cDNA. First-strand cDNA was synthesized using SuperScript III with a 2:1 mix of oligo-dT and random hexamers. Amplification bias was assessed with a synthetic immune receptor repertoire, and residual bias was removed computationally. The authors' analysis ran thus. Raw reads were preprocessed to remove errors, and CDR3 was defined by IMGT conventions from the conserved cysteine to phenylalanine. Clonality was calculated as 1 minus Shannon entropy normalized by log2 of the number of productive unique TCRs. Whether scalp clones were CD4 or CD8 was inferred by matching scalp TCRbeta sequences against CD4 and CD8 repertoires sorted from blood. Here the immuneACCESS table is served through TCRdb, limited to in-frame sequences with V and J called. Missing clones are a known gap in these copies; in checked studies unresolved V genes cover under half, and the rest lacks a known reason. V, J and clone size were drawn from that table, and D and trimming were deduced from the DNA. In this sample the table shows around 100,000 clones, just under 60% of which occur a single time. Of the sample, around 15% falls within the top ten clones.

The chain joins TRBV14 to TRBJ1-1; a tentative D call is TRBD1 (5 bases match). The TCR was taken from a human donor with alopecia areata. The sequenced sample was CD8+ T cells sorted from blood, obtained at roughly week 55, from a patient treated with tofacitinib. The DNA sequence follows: TGTGCCAGCAGCCAAGACAGAGGCGGGAGACCTAGGGGGAACACTGAAGCTTTCTTT. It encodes CASSQDRGGRPRGNTEAFF.